The rows below give T cell receptor beta chains drawn from one sample of a study of CD8 T cells in ankylosing spondylitis. MiXCR, applied by TCRdb to the 5' RACE reads, yields one record per CDR3 protein. Of about 90,000 distinct CDR3 sequences in the sample, around 8.5% were seen once. The sequenced material came from blood, either unsorted or a sorted T cell fraction (not recorded which). The receptor source for this set is a male donor with ankylosing spondylitis. Both conserved end residues are part of each CDR3. A D gene is named only where the DNA matches it firmly. Rows may omit the clone size; those that give it use once, few, many or a size class.

TGTGCCAGCAGCACCCGGACAGGGGACACAGATACGCAGTATTTT	CASSTRTGDTDTQYF	15	many	TRBD1	TRBV7-2	TRBJ2-3
TGCGCCAGCAGCTCGGACTATGGTGAGCAGTTCTTC	CASSSDYGEQFF	12	-	-	TRBV5-1	TRBJ2-1
TGTGCCAGCAGTGCTAACAGGGGGCAGAATGAGCAGTTCTTC	CASSANRGQNEQFF	14	-	TRBD1	TRBV27	TRBJ2-1
TGTGCCAGCAGAAAGGGGGGTCTTTACAATGAGCAGTTCTTC	CASRKGGLYNEQFF	14	few	-	TRBV27	TRBJ2-1
TGTGCCAGTAGTGCGGCGGGGAACAATGAGCAGTTCTTC	CASSAAGNNEQFF	13	-	-	TRBV19	TRBJ2-1
TGTGCCAGCAGCTCTACTTCTAACTCCTACGAGCAGTACTTC	CASSSTSNSYEQYF	14	few	-	TRBV7-7	TRBJ2-7
TGTGCCAGCAGCGATATTTCCGGGACTAGATCCAATGAGCAGTTCTTC	CASSDISGTRSNEQFF	16	-	TRBD2	TRBV9	TRBJ2-1
TGTGCCAGCAGCTGGGGTGCGGAAGAGGGCAATGAGCAGTTCTTC	CASSWGAEEGNEQFF	15	few	-	TRBV11-2	TRBJ2-1
TGTGCCAGCGGACAGGGGGCCTACGAGCAGTACTTC	CASGQGAYEQYF	12	few	TRBD1	TRBV13	TRBJ2-7
TGTGCCAGCAGCTTAGGTCTAGCGAAGAGCTCTGGAAACACCATATATTTT	CASSLGLAKSSGNTIYF	17	few	-	TRBV7-8	TRBJ1-3
TGCAGCGTTGAAGCCGGGGATTCGGGCTACGAGCAGTACTTC	CSVEAGDSGYEQYF	14	-	-	TRBV29-1	TRBJ2-7
TGTGCCAGCAGCTTAGACGCGCAACCCTACAATGAGCAGTTCTTC	CASSLDAQPYNEQFF	15	many	-	TRBV7-9	TRBJ2-1
TGTGCCAGCAGCGAGGGACTAGCGGACTACAATGAGCAGTTCTTC	CASSEGLADYNEQFF	15	many	TRBD2	TRBV2	TRBJ2-1
TGTGCCAGCAGCCCACTGGGGATGGTGACTGAAGCTTTCTTT	CASSPLGMVTEAFF	14	many	-	TRBV14	TRBJ1-1
TGCAGTGCGAGAAGACTAGCGGGGGGGGATACGCAGTATTTT	CSARRLAGGDTQYF	14	-	TRBD2	TRBV20-1	TRBJ2-3
TGTGCCAGCAGCCCCTACCGGGACAGCGGCACTGAAGCTTTCTTT	CASSPYRDSGTEAFF	15	few	TRBD1	TRBV7-8	TRBJ1-1
TGTGCCACCAGTGATTTTAAGGGTCTGGGACTAGCAGACCAAGAGACCCAGTACTTC	CATSDFKGLGLADQETQYF	19	-	TRBD2	TRBV24-1	TRBJ2-5
TGTGCCAGCAGTTACACGGCAGACGAGCAGTACTTC	CASSYTADEQYF	12	few	-	TRBV6-5	TRBJ2-7
TGCAGCGCCGAGGCGGGACGGGCCACAGATACGCAGTATTTT	CSAEAGRATDTQYF	14	few	-	TRBV29-1	TRBJ2-3
TGTGCCAGCAGTAAGACAGGGGGGTACGAGCAGTACTTC	CASSKTGGYEQYF	13	-	TRBD1	TRBV27	TRBJ2-7
TGTGCCAGCAGTCGGATAGCGGGAGTGGCCTACAATGAGCAGTTCTTC	CASSRIAGVAYNEQFF	16	-	TRBD2	TRBV12-3/TRBV12-4	TRBJ2-1
TGTGCCAGCAGCCCAGGGGGACAGGGGAGCGAGCAGTACTTC	CASSPGGQGSEQYF	14	once	TRBD1	TRBV9	TRBJ2-7
TGCGCCAGCGGGGACAGTGATATGTTTATCTATGGCTACACCTTC	CASGDSDMFIYGYTF	15	many	TRBD1	TRBV10-2	TRBJ1-2
TGTGCCAGCAGTTTGGCGGGAGGTTGGGGTGAGCAGTTCTTC	CASSLAGGWGEQFF	14	few	TRBD2	TRBV12-3/TRBV12-4	TRBJ2-1
TGCGCCAGCAATACCGGACAGGGAATCGACAATGAGCAGTTCTTC	CASNTGQGIDNEQFF	15	many	TRBD1	TRBV10-2	TRBJ2-1
TGCAGTGCTAGAGAAACACCCGGACAGAAAAACATTCAGTACTTC	CSARETPGQKNIQYF	15	many	-	TRBV20-1	TRBJ2-4
TGCAGTGCTAGATCGATGACAGGGACAGGGACTGAAGCTTTCTTT	CSARSMTGTGTEAFF	15	-	TRBD1	TRBV20-1	TRBJ1-1
TGTGCCAGCAGCTACCGGAGGGGAAACACCGGGGAGCTGTTTTTT	CASSYRRGNTGELFF	15	few	-	TRBV14	TRBJ2-2
TGTGCCATCCAGGAGGGAATGGGCGAGACCCAGTACTTC	CAIQEGMGETQYF	13	-	-	TRBV15	TRBJ2-5
TGTGCCAGCAGTCTCCGACAGGAGAGCACAGATACGCAGTATTTT	CASSLRQESTDTQYF	15	-	-	TRBV12-3/TRBV12-4	TRBJ2-3
TGTGCCAGCAGTACGGGCTCCTACGAGCAGTACTTC	CASSTGSYEQYF	12	-	-	TRBV6-6	TRBJ2-7
TGTGCCAGCAGATTGACAGCAAACCAAGAGACCCAGTACTTC	CASRLTANQETQYF	14	few	-	TRBV5-5	TRBJ2-5
TGTGCCACCAGCCTACCGGGACTAGCGGGAAAAACTTCTAGCACAGATACGCAGTATTTT	CATSLPGLAGKTSSTDTQYF	20	many	TRBD2	TRBV24-1	TRBJ2-3
TGTGCCAGCAGCTTAGTTCCCCGTGGTAGCGGGAGCTTCTACGAGCAGTACTTC	CASSLVPRGSGSFYEQYF	18	few	TRBD2	TRBV11-2	TRBJ2-7
TGCAGTCCCGACGGGGTTCCTTTTAAGGAGCAGTTCTTC	CSPDGVPFKEQFF	13	-	-	TRBV20-1	TRBJ2-1
TGTGCCAGCAGTTTAGGGGGCTCTGGAAACACCATATATTTT	CASSLGGSGNTIYF	14	many	-	TRBV12-3/TRBV12-4	TRBJ1-3
TGTGCCAGCAGCCCGGGACAGGGAACCTACAATGAGCAGTTCTTC	CASSPGQGTYNEQFF	15	-	TRBD1	TRBV27	TRBJ2-1
TGCAGCGTTGCCCCGCAGGACAGGGCCTACAATGAGCAGTTCTTC	CSVAPQDRAYNEQFF	15	few	TRBD1	TRBV29-1	TRBJ2-1